The rows below give T cell receptor beta chains drawn from one sample of a study of blood T cell repertoires in COVID-19. Generated by immunoSEQ multiplex PCR, the TCRdb table keeps only in-frame clones and is missing some. The table shows around 210,000 clones, with about 88% occurring only once. Sample: peripheral blood. These receptors all stem from a man aged 50 or older with COVID-19, enrolled during active disease. Each CDR3 is given with its conserved first and last residue. The D gene is left open where the match is weak. Rows give clone size only sometimes, using once, few, many, or a class for an expanded clone.

v_call	j_call	clone_size	d_call	cdr3_aa	cdr3_nt
TRBV19	TRBJ2-2	NA	TRBD2	CASIGTSGSPGELFF	TGTGCCAGTATCGGGACTAGCGGGTCACCCGGGGAGCTGTTTTTT
TRBV2	TRBJ2-5	NA	NA	CASSADTAQETQYF	TGTGCCAGCAGCGCGGACACAGCCCAAGAGACCCAGTACTTC
TRBV7-9	TRBJ2-3	NA	NA	CASSLSGGRTDTQYF	TGTGCCAGCAGCTTATCGGGTGGTAGGACAGATACGCAGTATTTT
TRBV5-1	TRBJ1-1	NA	NA	CASSSGQPNTEAFF	TGCGCCAGCAGCTCGGGACAACCGAACACTGAAGCTTTCTTT
TRBV27	TRBJ2-7	NA	NA	CASSSQGTISYEQYF	TGTGCCAGCAGTTCCCAGGGGACTATTTCCTACGAGCAGTACTTC
TRBV7-3	TRBJ2-7	few	NA	CASSRDSISEQYF	TGTGCCAGCAGCCGGGACTCCATAAGTGAGCAGTACTTC
TRBV4-1	TRBJ1-1	NA	TRBD1	CASTQGARTEAFF	TGCGCCAGCACCCAGGGGGCGCGGACTGAAGCTTTCTTT
TRBV14	TRBJ2-1	NA	NA	CASSPLHEQFF	TGTGCCAGCAGTCCCCTCCATGAGCAGTTCTTC
TRBV18	TRBJ2-6	NA	TRBD2	CASSPVRGRAGSYGANVLTF	TGTGCCAGCTCACCAGTCCGCGGGAGGGCCGGATCTTATGGGGCCAACGTCCTGACTTTC
TRBV11-2	TRBJ1-4	NA	NA	CASSLGVPGGSPNEKLFF	TGTGCCAGCAGCTTAGGGGTACCGGGCGGGTCTCCCAATGAAAAACTGTTTTTT
TRBV24-1	TRBJ2-7	NA	NA	CATSDFPLGGDEQYF	TGTGCCACCAGTGATTTCCCCTTAGGAGGAGACGAGCAGTACTTC
TRBV2	TRBJ2-5	once	TRBD2	CASMIEAGGHETQYF	TGTGCCAGCATGATAGAGGCGGGGGGGCATGAGACCCAGTACTTC
TRBV7-8	TRBJ2-7	NA	TRBD2	CASRTWEGSYEQYF	TGTGCCAGCAGAACATGGGAGGGATCCTACGAGCAGTACTTC
TRBV19	TRBJ2-1	NA	TRBD1	CASSIGQGIYNEQFF	TGTGCCAGTAGTATTGGACAGGGGATCTACAATGAGCAGTTCTTC
TRBV2	TRBJ2-1	NA	TRBD2	CASSPTTSLGDEQFF	TGTGCCAGCAGCCCCACGACTAGCCTCGGGGATGAGCAGTTCTTC